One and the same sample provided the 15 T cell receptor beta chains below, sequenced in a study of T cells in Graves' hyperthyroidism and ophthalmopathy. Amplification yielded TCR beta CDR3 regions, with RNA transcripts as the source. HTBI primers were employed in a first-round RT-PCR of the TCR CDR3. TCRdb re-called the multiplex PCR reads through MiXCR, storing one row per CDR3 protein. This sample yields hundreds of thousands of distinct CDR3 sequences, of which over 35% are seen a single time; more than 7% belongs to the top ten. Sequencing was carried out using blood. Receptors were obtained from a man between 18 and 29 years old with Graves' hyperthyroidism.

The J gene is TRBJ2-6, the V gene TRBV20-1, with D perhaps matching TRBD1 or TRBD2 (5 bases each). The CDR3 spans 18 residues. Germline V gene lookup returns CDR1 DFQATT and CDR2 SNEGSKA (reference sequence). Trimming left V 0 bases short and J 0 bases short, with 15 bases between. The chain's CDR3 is CSARDKGSRDSGANVLTF. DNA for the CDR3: TGCAGTGCTAGAGATAAGGGGAGCCGGGACTCTGGGGCCAACGTCCTGACTTTC.

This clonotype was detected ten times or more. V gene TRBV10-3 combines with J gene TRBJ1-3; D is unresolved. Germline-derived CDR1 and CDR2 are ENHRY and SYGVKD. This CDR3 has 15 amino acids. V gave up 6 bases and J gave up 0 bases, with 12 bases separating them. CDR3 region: CAISGAGSSGNTIYF. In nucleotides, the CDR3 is TGTGCCATCAGCGGCGCGGGGAGCTCTGGAAACACCATATATTTT.

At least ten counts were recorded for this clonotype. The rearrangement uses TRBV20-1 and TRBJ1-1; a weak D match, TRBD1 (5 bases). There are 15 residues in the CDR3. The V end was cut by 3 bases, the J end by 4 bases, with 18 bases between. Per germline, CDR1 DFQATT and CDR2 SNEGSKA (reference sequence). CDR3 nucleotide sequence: TGCAGTGCTAGTGCTCAAGACAGCCTAATCACTGAAGCTTTCTTT. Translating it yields CSASAQDSLITEAFF.

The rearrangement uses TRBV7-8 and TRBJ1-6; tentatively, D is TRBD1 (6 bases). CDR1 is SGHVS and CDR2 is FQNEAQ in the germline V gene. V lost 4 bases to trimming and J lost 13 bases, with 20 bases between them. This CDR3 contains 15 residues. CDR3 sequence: CASSSQGQGRSPLHF. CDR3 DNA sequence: TGTGCCAGCAGCTCCCAGGGGCAGGGCCGTTCTCCCCTCCACTTT.

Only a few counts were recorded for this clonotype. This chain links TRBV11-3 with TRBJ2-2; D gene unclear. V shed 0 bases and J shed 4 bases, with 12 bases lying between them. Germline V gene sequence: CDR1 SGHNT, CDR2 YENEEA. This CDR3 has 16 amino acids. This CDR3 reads CASSLEGTSGTGELFF. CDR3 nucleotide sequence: TGTGCCAGCAGCTTAGAGGGTACCTCCGGCACCGGGGAGCTGTTTTTT.

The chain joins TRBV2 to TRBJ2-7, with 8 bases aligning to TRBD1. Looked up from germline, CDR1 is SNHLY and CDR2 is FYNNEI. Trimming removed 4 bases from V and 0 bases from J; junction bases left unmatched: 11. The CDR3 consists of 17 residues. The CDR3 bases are TGTGCCAGCAGTGGGGTCCCCGGGACAGGTAGCTCCTACGAGCAGTACTTC. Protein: CASSGVPGTGSSYEQYF.

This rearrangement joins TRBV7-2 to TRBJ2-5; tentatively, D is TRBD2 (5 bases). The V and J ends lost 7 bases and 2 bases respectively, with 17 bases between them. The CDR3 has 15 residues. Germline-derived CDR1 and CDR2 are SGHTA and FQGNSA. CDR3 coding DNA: TGTGCCAGCACACCCGAAGTAGCGTCTCAAGAGACCCAGTACTTC. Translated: CASTPEVASQETQYF. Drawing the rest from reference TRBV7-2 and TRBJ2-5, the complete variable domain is GAGVSQSPSNKVTEKGKDVELRCDPISGHTALYWYRQSLGQGLEFLIYFQGNSAPDKSGLPSDRFSAERTGGSVSTLTIQRTQQEDSAVYLCASTPEVASQETQYFGPGTRLLVL.

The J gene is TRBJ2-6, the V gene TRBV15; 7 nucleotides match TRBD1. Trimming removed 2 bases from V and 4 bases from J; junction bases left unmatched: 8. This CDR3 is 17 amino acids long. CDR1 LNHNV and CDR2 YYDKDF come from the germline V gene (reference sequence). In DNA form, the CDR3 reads TGTGCCACCAGCAGACTTCGACAGGGATCCGGGGCCAACGTCCTGACTTTC. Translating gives CATSRLRQGSGANVLTF.

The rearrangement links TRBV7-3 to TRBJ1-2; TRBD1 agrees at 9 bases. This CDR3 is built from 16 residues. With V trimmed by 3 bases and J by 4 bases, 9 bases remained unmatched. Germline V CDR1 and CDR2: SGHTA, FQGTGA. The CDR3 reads CASSLGQGALIYGYTF. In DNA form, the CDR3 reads TGTGCCAGCAGCTTGGGACAGGGCGCGCTGATCTATGGCTACACCTTC.

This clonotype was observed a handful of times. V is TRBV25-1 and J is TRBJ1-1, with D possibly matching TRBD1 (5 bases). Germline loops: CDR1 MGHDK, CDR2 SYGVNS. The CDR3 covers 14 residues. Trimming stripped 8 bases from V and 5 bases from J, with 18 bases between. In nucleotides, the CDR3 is TGTGCCAGCGTTGCCCGGGACTTCGGGACTGAAGCTTTCTTT. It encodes CASVARDFGTEAFF.

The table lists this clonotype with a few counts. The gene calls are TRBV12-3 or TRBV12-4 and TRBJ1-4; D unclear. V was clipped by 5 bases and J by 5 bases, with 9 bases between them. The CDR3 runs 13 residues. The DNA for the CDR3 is TGTGCCAGCAGTGTCCTTCCAAATGAAAAACTGTTTTTT. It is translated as CASSVLPNEKLFF.

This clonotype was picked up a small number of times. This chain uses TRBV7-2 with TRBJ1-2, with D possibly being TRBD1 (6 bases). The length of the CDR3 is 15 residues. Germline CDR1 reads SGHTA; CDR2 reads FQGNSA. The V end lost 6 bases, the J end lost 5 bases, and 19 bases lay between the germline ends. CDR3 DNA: TGTGCCAGCAGATCCAGTTCGGGGGCCCATTATGGCTACACCTTC. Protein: CASRSSSGAHYGYTF.

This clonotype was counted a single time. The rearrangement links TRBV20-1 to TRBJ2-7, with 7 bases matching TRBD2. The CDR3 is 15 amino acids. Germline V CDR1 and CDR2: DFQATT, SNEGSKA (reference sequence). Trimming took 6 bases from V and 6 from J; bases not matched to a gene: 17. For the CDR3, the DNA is TGCAGTGCGGACCAACTAGCGCCCGACCTTGGCGAGCAGTACTTC. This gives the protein CSADQLAPDLGEQYF.

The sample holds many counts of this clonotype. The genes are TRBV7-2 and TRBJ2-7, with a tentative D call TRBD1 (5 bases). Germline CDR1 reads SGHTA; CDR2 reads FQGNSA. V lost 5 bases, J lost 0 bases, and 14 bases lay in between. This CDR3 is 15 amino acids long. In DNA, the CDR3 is TGTGCCAGCAGCCAGCAAGGGGTGAGCTCCTACGAGCAGTACTTC. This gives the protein CASSQQGVSSYEQYF.

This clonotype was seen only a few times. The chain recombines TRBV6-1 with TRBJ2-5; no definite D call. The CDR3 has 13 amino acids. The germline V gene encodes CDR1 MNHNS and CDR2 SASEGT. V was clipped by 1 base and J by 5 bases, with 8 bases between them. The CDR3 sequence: CASSEEARETQYF. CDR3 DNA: TGTGCCAGCAGTGAAGAAGCGAGGGAGACCCAGTACTTC.